This T cell receptor (beta chain) was recovered during a study of blood T cell repertoires in COVID-19. Study summary: The United States, Italy and Spain provided the acute and convalescent COVID-19 samples.

Profiled with immunoSEQ multiplex PCR; TCRdb holds only in-frame clones, not every one. The sample holds about 160,000 clones; around four fifths are singletons and the top ten take approximately 21%. This CDR3 spans 15 amino acids. The V end lost 3 bases, the J end lost 3 bases, and 15 bases lay between the germline ends. Germline values: CDR1 DFQATT, CDR2 SNEGSKA (reference sequence). The sequence was obtained from a woman of 80 years or more with acute or convalescent COVID-19. Sequences were obtained from peripheral blood. The rearrangement links TRBV20-1 to TRBJ2-1, with D perhaps TRBD2 (5 bases). CDR3 DNA: TGCAGTGCTAGTGGAGGCTCGCTGTACTACAATGAGCAGTTCTTC. The encoded protein is CSASGGSLYYNEQFF.